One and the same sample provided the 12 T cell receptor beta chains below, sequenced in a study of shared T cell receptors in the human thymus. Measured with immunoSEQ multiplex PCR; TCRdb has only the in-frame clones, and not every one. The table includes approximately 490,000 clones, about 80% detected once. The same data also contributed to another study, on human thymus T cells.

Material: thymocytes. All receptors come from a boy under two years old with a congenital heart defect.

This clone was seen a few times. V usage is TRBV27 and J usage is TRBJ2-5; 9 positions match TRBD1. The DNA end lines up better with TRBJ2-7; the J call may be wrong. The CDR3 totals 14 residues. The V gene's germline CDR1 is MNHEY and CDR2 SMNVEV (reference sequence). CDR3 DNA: TGTGCCAGCAGGGGGACAGGGAAAGGGTACGAGCAGTACTTC. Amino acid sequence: CASRGTGKGYEQYF.

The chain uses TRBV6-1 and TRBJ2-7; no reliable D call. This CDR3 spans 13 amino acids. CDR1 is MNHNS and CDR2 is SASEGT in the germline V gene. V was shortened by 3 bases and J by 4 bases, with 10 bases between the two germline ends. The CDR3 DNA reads TGTGCCAGCAGTGATAACTTGCGATACGAGCAGTACTTC. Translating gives CASSDNLRYEQYF.

CDR3 loop: CASSELDRAAYEQYF. The CDR3 DNA is TGCGCCAGCAGCGAATTGGACAGGGCCGCCTACGAGCAGTACTTC. The rearrangement links TRBV4-1 to TRBJ2-7; 8 nucleotides align to TRBD1. Germline CDR1 reads MGHRA; CDR2 reads YSYEKL. V trimming: 5 bases; J trimming: 2 bases; junction bases outside the gene matches: 8. The CDR3 is 15 amino acids.

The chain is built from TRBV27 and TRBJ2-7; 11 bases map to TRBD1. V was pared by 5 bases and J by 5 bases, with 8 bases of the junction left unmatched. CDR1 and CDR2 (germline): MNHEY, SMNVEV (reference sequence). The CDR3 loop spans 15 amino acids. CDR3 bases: TGTGCCAGCAGTCCACCGGACAGGGGGCAAGACGAGCAGTACTTC. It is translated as CASSPPDRGQDEQYF.

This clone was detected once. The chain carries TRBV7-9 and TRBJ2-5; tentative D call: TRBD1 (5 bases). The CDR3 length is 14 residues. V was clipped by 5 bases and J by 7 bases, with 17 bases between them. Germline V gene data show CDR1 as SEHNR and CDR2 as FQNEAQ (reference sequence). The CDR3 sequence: CASSPRNPRGTQYF. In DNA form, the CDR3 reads TGTGCCAGCAGCCCGAGGAATCCAAGGGGGACCCAGTACTTC.

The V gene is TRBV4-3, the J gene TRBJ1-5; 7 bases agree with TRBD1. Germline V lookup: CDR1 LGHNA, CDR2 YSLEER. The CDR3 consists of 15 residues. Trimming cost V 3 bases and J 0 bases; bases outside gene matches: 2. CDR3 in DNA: TGCGCCAGCAGCCACGACAGGGATAGCAATCAGCCCCAGCATTTT. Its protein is CASSHDRDSNQPQHF.

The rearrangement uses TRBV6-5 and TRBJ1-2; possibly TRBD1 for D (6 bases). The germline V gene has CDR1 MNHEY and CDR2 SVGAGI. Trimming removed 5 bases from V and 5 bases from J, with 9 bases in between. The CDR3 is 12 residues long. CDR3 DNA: TGTGCCAGCAGTCAAACAGGGTATGGCTACACCTTC. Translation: CASSQTGYGYTF.

The CDR3 loop reads CASARGGYEQYF. CDR3 sequence (DNA): TGTGCCAGCGCCAGAGGGGGCTACGAGCAGTACTTC. This rearrangement joins TRBV6-5 to TRBJ2-7; the D gene is possibly TRBD1 (6 bases). In germline, CDR1 is MNHEY, CDR2 SVGAGI. The CDR3 spans 12 residues. Trimming cost V 8 bases and J 3 bases, with 11 bases left between them.

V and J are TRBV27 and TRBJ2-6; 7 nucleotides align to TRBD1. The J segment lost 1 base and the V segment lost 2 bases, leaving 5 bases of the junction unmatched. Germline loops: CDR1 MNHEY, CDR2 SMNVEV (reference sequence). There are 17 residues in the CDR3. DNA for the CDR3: TGTGCCAGCAGTTTAAGGGGGCGAGGGTCTGGGGCCAACGTCCTGACTTTC. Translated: CASSLRGRGSGANVLTF.

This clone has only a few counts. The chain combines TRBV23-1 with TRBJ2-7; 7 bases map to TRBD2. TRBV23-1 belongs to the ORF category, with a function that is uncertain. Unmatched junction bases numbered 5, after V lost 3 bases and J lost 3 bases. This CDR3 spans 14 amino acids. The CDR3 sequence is CASSQGGRLYEQYF. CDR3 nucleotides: TGCGCCAGCAGTCAGGGCGGGAGACTCTACGAGCAGTACTTC.

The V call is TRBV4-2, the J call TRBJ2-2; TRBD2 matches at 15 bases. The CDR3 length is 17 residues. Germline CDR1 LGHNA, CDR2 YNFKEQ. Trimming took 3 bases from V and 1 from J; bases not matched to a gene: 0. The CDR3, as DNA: TGTGCCAGCAGCCAGGGACTAGCGGGAGGGAACACCGGGGAGCTGTTTTTT. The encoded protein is CASSQGLAGGNTGELFF.

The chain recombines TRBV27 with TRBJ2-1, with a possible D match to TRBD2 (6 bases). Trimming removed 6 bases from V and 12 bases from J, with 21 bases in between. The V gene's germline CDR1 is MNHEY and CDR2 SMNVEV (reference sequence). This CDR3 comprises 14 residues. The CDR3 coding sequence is TGTGCCAGCAGCCTTGAGCGGACTAATTTGGGGCAGTTCTTC. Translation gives CASSLERTNLGQFF.